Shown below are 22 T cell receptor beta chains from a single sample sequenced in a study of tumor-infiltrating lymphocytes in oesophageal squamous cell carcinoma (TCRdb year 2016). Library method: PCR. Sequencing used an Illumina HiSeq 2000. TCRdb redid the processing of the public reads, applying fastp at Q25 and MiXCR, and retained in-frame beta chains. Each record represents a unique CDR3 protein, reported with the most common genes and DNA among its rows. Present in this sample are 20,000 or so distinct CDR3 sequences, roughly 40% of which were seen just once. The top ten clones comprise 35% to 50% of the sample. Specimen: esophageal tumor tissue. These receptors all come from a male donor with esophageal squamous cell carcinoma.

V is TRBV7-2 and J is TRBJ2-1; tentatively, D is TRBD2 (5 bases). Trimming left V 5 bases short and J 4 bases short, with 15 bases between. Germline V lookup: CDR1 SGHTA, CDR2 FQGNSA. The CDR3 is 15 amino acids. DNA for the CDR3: TGTGCCAGCAGCACCCCAGGCGGGCGGTACAATGAGCAGTTCTTC. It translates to CASSTPGGRYNEQFF.

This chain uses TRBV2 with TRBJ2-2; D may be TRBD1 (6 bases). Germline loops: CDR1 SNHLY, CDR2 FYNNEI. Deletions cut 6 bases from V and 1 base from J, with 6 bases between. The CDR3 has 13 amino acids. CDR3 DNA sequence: TGTGCCAGCAGGACAGGGAACACCGGGGAGCTGTTTTTT. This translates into CASRTGNTGELFF.

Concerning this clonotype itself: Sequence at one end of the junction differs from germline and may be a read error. CDR3 residues: CAIGDRGRETQYF. The CDR3 bases are TGTGCCATCGGTGACAGGGGGCGCGAGACCCAGTACTTC. This chain uses TRBV10-3 with TRBJ2-5; 10 positions match TRBD1. The CDR3 is made up of 13 amino acids. Germline assignment: CDR1 ENHRY and CDR2 SYGVKD.

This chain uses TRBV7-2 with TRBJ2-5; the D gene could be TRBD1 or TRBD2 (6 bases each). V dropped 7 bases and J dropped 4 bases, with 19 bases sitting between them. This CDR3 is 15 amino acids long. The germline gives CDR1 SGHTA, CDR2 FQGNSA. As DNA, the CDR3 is TGTGCCAGCAACCAATTTCGGGGGCTTGGAGAGACCCAGTACTTC. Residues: CASNQFRGLGETQYF.

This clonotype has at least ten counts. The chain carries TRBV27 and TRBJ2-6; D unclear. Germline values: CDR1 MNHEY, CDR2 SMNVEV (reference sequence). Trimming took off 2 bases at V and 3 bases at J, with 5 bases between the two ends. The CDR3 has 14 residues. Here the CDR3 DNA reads TGTGCCAGCAGTTTAAGCGTTGGGGCCAACGTCCTGACTTTC. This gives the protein CASSLSVGANVLTF.

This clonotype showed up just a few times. The CDR3 here is CASSHDAGGQGFYQPQHF. The CDR3 bases are TGTGCCAGCAGCCACGACGCCGGGGGACAGGGCTTCTATCAGCCCCAGCATTTT. The chain joins TRBV4-2 to TRBJ1-5, with 9 bases fitting TRBD1. The CDR3 contains 18 residues. J was trimmed by 5 bases and V by 3 bases; bases with no gene match: 14. CDR1 LGHNA and CDR2 YNFKEQ come from the germline V gene.

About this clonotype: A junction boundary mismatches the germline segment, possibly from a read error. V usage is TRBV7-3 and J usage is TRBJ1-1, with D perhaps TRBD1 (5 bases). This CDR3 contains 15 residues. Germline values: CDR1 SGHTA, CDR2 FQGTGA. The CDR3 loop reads CASSHGTGAIPPLHF. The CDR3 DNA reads TGTGCCAGCAGCCACGGGACGGGCGCTATTCCACCCCTCCACTTC.

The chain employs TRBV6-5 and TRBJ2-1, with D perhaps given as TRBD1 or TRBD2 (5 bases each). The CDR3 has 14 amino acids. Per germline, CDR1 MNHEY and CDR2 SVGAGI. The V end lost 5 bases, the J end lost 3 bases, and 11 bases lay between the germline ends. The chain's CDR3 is CASSGAGSYNEQFF. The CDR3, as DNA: TGTGCCAGCAGTGGGGCAGGGAGCTACAATGAGCAGTTCTTC.

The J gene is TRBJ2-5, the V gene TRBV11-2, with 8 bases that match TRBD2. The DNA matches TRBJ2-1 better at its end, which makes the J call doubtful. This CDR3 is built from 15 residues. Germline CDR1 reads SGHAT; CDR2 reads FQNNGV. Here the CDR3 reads CASSSRGGRGNEQFF. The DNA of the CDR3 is TGTGCCAGCAGCTCACGGGGGGGCCGAGGCAATGAGCAGTTCTTC.

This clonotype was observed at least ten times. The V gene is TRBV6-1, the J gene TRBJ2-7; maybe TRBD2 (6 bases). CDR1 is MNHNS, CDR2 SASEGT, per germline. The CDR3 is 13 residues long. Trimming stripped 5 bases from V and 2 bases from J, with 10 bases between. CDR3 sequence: CASSPGGTYEQYF. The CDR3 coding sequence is TGTGCCAGCAGTCCCGGGGGTACCTACGAGCAGTACTTC.

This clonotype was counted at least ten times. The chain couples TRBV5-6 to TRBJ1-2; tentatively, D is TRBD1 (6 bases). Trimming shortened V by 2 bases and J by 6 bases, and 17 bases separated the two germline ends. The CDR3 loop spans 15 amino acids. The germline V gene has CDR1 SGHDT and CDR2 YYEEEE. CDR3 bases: TGTGCCAGCAGCTTCACAGGGAGGGCAGGGCATGGCTACACCTTC. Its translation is CASSFTGRAGHGYTF.

CDR3 loop: CASGASGRRNEQFF. In DNA, the CDR3 is TGTGCCAGCGGCGCTAGCGGGAGAAGGAATGAGCAGTTCTTT. The gene calls are TRBV6-5 and TRBJ1-1; D not resolved. V lost 8 bases, J lost 14 bases, and 27 bases lay in between. This CDR3 region has 14 residues. Germline assignment: CDR1 MNHEY and CDR2 SVGAGI.

The DNA for the CDR3 is TGTGCCAGCAGTTTGGGCAGGGATAATCAGCCCCAGCATTTT. This codes for CASSLGRDNQPQHF. The rearrangement joins TRBV12-3 or TRBV12-4 to TRBJ1-5, with D perhaps matching TRBD1 (5 bases). The CDR3 runs to 14 residues. V lost 3 bases, J lost 4 bases, and 10 bases lay in between.

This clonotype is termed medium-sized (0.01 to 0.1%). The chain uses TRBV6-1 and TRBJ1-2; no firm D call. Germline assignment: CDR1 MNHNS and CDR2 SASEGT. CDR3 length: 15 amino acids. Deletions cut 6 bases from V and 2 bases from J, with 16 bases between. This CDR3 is CASRRRGEANYGYTF. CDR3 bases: TGTGCCAGCAGGAGGCGGGGAGAAGCCAACTATGGCTACACCTTC.

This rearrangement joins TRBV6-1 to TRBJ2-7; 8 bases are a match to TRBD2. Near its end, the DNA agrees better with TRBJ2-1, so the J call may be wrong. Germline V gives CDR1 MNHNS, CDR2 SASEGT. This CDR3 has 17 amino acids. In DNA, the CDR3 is TGTGCCAGCAGTTATCGGGAGGGCTTCAGCTCCTACAATGAGCAGTTCTTC. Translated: CASSYREGFSSYNEQFF.

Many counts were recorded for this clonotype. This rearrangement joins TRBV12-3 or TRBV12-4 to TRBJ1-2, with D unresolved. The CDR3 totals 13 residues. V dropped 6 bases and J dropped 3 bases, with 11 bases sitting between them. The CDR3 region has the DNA TGTGCCAGCAGCCCGACGGACTACTATGGCTACACCTTC. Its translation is CASSPTDYYGYTF.

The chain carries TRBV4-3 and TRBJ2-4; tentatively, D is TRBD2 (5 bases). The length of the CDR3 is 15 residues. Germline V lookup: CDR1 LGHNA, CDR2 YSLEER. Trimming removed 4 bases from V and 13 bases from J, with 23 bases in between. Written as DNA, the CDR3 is TGCGCCAGCAGCCGCGCGCGTGGCAGCGGAACCGAACAGTACTTC. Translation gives CASSRARGSGTEQYF.

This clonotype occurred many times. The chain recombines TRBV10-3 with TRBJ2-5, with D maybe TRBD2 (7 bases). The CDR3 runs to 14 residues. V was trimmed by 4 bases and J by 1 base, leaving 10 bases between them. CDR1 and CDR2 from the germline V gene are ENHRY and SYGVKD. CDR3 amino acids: CAISGGGAQETQYF. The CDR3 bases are TGTGCCATCAGTGGGGGGGGGGCCCAAGAGACCCAGTACTTC.

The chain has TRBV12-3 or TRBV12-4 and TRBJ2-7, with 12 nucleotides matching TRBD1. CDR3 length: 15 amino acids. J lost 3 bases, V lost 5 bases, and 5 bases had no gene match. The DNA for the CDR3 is TGTGCCAGCAGTAGGGGACAGGGGGCGGTCTACGAGCAGTACTTC. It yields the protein CASSRGQGAVYEQYF.

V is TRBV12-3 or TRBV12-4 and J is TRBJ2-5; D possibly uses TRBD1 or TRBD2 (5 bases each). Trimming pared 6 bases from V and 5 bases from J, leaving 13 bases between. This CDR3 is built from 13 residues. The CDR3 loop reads CASRSGSPETQYF. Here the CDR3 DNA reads TGTGCCAGCAGGTCAGGGAGCCCGGAGACCCAGTACTTC.

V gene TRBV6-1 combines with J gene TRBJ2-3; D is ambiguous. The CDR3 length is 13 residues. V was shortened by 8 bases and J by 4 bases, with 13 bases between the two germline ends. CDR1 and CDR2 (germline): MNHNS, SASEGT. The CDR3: CASGPRGADTQYF. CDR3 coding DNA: TGTGCCAGCGGCCCTAGAGGCGCAGATACGCAGTATTTT.

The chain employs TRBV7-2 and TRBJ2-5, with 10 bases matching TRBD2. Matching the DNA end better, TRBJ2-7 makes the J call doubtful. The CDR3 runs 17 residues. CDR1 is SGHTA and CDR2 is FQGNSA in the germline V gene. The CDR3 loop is CASSWGGGRTSGYEQYF. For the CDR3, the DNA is TGTGCCAGCAGCTGGGGAGGGGGAAGGACTAGCGGATACGAGCAGTACTTC.